This TCR beta chain was obtained from a study of shared clonotypes between healthy human individuals. Researchers divided each subset's genomic DNA evenly across several immunoSEQ plates. Repertoires were generated with immunoSEQ multiplex PCR, while TCRdb's copy carries only in-frame clones and drops some. The data contain about 490,000 clones, less than 80% of them singletons. V was cut by 3 bases and J by 3 bases, with 12 bases left in between. CDR3 length: 15 amino acids. The germline gives CDR1 LNHDA, CDR2 SQIVND (reference sequence). This clone came up a few times. Its target is unknown. Other DNA sequences within the sample encode an identical CDR3. General study findings and limits: In having few donors, the study represented limited genetic and exposure-history diversity.

Sequenced: PBMCs. The rearrangement links TRBV19 to TRBJ1-5, with D perhaps TRBD1 (6 bases). The origin of this receptor is a woman aged 35 to 49 in good health. Some clones in this sample may be carry-over from other donors' samples. This CDR3 reads CASSIRTALNQPQHF. The CDR3 DNA reads TGTGCCAGTAGTATTCGGACAGCCCTCAATCAGCCCCAGCATTTT.